This T cell receptor (beta chain) was documented in a study of shared clonotypes between healthy human individuals. General study findings and limits: Rarefaction showed sorted-subset sequencing was incomplete despite large depth.

Terminally differentiated effector memory CD45RA+ cells were left out of the naive CD8 fraction, which was CD45RO-negative and positively selected for CCR7. The donors, healthy adults who were HIV-negative, had experienced no recent acute infections or vaccinations. Concerning this clone itself: The antigen remains undetermined.

Source study methods: Filtering differed for immunoSEQ, which gave only junction sequences without quality scores. This table comes from immunoSEQ multiplex PCR, and its TCRdb copy is limited to in-frame clones, with some not included. The V and J calls and clone size were taken over from that table, and D and trimming were inferred from the DNA. The sample shows millions of clones, 85% to 95% of them seen only once. The sample taken for sequencing was naive CD8+ T cells sorted from blood. The clonotype comes from a man aged 18 to 29 in good health.

As DNA, the CDR3 is TGCGCCAGCAGCCACCCTCCTAGCTCGGGAGGTTTAGGCAATGAGCAGTTCTTC. Protein sequence: CASSHPPSSGGLGNEQFF. The chain links TRBV4-1 to TRBJ2-1, with TRBD2 matching over 7 bases. Germline values: CDR1 MGHRA, CDR2 YSYEKL. This CDR3 region has 18 residues. Germline trimming cut 3 bases from V and 6 bases from J; bases unmatched to any gene: 17.